The rows below give T cell receptor beta chains drawn from one sample of a study of blood T cell repertoires in COVID-19. Measured with immunoSEQ multiplex PCR; TCRdb has only the in-frame clones, and not every one. The table shows under 250,000 clones, with around 86% occurring only once. The source material was peripheral blood. The receptors were sampled from a woman at least 80 years old with COVID-19, enrolled during active disease. CDR3s include the opening cysteine and the closing phenylalanine or tryptophan. Each record gives: V gene, CDR3 protein.

TRBV5-1,CASSLGQGMNYGYTF
TRBV6-5,CASSSDRGHQPQHF
TRBV5-1,CASSSELNFSGNTIYF
TRBV19,CASSTPNSRWAFF
TRBV9,CASSGAGSTDTQYF
TRBV5-4,CASSLAGLGETQYF
TRBV18,CASSPVGQSGETQYF
TRBV18,CASSPHGPSGTGSSGNF
TRBV2,CASSAQGADEKLFF
TRBV7-2,CASSTTGGYTEAFF
TRBV29-1,CSVETDLNTDTQYF
TRBV11-2,CASSPTGNGFDEQYF
TRBV3-1/TRBV3-2,CASSQVFASSTDTQYF
TRBV7-6,CASSLGTGTGDSPLHF
TRBV6-1,CASSEEGTVQPQHF
TRBV18,CASSPPYAENTIYF
TRBV3-1/TRBV3-2,CASSQGTSGGNSYEQYF
TRBV21-1,CASSKSLERDTDTQYF
TRBV7-9,CASSLGSVATNEKLFF
TRBV3-1/TRBV3-2,CASSHSTEQFF
TRBV6-2/TRBV6-3,CASSQGTEETQYF
TRBV3-1/TRBV3-2,CASSQAGPGAGYTF
TRBV3-1/TRBV3-2,CASSPSIHTLGYTF
TRBV5-1,CASSLTGSNTEAFF
TRBV30,CAWSVHSQGWQFF
TRBV20-1,CSASRADRATGELFF
TRBV7-6,CASSRDTTNTEAFF
TRBV3-1/TRBV3-2,CASTRGGAAFF
TRBV9,CASSVEDRGSGEQYF
TRBV2,CASTDQGQSKGYTF
TRBV7-3,CASSLRNGELFF
TRBV5-4,CASSLAGGTDTQYF
TRBV30,CAFPSEDEQFF
TRBV9,CASSVVTGSGTEAFF
TRBV4-1,CASSQALNPGATEAFF
TRBV6-1,CASSEGNGGAALETQYF
TRBV6-5,CASSQINTGELFF
TRBV28,CASSSPTSSYEQYF
TRBV5-8,CASSPPGVQFF
TRBV6-1,CASSDQANYGYTF
TRBV6-1,CASSELPGSGSPLHF
TRBV5-1,CASSLPRGLAGVWSDTGELFF
TRBV12-1,CASSDWTSGGTNTGELFF
TRBV19,CASRPRDRGPEQYF
TRBV5-4,CASSLLVGVGRRTDTQYF
TRBV27,CASSRQGAFGNQPQHF
TRBV6-1,CASSEATGVKEKLFF
TRBV6-6,CASSYPDRGYQPQHF
TRBV10-1,CASSPGVSYKNIQYF
TRBV5-6,CASSQGIYGYTF
TRBV19,CASSIPSGGIYEQFF
TRBV6-5,CASRAGGNYGYTF
TRBV30,CAWVPGQGLSETQYF
TRBV10-2,CASSDGGLGSTEAFF
TRBV6-6,CASSYILNSPLHF
TRBV9,CASSVGPSGLGNEQYF